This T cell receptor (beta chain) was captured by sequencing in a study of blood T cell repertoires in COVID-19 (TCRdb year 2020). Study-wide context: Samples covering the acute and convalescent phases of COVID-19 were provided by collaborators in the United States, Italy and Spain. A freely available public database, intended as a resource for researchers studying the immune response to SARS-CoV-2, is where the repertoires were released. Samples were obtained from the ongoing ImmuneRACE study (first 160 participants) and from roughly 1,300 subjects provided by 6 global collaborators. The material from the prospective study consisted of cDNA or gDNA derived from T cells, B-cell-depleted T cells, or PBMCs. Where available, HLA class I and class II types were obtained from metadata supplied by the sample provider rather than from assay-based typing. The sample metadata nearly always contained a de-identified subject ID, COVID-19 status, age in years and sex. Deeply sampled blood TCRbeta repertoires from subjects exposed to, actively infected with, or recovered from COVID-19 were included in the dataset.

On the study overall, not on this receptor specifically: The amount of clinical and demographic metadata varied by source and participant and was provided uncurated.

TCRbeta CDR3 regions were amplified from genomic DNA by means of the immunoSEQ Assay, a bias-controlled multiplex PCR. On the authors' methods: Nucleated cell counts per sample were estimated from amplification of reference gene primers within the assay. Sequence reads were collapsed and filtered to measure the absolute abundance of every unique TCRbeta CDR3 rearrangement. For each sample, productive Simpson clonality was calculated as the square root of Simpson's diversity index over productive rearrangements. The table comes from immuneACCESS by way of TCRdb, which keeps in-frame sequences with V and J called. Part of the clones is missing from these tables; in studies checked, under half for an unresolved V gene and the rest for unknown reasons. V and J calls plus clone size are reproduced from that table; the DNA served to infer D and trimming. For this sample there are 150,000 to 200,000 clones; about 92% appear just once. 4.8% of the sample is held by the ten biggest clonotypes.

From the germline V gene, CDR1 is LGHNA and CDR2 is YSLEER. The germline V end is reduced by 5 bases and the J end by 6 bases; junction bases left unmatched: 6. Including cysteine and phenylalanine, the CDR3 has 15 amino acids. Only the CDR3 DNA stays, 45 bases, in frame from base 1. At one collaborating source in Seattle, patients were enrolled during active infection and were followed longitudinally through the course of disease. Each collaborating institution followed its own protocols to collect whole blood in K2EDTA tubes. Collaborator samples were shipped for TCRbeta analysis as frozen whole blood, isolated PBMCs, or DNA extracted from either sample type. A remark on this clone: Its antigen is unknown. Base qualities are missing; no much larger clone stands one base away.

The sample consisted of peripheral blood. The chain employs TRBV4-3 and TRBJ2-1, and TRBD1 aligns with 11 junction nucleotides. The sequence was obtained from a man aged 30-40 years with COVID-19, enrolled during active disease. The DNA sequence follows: TGCGCCAGCAGCAGAGCCGGGACAGGGGGCAATGAGCAGTTCTTC. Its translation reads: CASSRAGTGGNEQFF.